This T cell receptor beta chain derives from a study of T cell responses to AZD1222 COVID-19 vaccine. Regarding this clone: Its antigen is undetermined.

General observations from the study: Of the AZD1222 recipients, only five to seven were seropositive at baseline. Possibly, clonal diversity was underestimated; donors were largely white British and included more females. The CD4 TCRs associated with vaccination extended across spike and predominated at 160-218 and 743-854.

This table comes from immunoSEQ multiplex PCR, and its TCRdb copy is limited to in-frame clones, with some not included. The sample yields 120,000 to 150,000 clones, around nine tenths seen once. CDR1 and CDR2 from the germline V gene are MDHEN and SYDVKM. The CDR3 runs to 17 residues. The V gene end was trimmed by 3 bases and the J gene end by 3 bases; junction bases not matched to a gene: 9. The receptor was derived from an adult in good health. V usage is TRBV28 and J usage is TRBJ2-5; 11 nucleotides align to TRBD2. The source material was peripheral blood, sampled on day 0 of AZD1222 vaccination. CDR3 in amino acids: CASSFSGRAKIKETQYF. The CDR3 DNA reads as TGTGCCAGCAGTTTTAGCGGGAGGGCGAAGATAAAAGAGACCCAGTACTTC.